This T cell receptor (beta chain) comes out of a study of cytomegalovirus exposure and HLA in healthy donors. Points from the study as a whole: Presence/absence comparisons presumed near-even sequencing depth among donors. In the analysis, some V segments, TRBV6-2 and TRBV6-3 included, were excluded as indistinguishable. Prior analysis indicated that the majority of TCR beta V segments exhibited productivity approximately 87% or approximately 30% of the time. Upon later analysis, TCR association rates were observed to vary by HLA locus, being highest for DRB1 and lowest for HLA-C.

This PCR relied on a set of 60 Vbeta primers and 13 Jbeta primers. TCRdb's copy holds only in-frame clones and misses some; the assay was immunoSEQ multiplex PCR. The record lists about 130,000 clones, of which the ten most abundant hold under 2.5%. This CDR3 comprises 16 residues. Germline V gene sequence: CDR1 SGHNT, CDR2 YENEEA. V gave up 4 bases and J gave up 5 bases; unmatched junction bases: 11. Concerning this clone: Its antigen remains unknown.

The rearrangement uses TRBV11-3 and TRBJ2-7; 10 nucleotides align to TRBD1. Sequenced sample: PBMCs. The origin of this receptor is a man aged 35-49 years in good health and CMV-seronegative. The CDR3, as DNA: TGTGCCAGCAGCTCTCGGATGGGACAGGGGAGCCACGAGCAGTACTTC. Translating it yields CASSSRMGQGSHEQYF. The complete variable domain, with remaining parts taken from reference TRBV11-3 and TRBJ2-7, reads EAGVVQSPRYKIIEKKQPVAFWCNPISGHNTLYWYLQNLGQGPELLIRYENEEAVDDSQLPKDRFSAERLKGVDSTLKIQPAELGDSAVYLCASSSRMGQGSHEQYFGPGTRLTVT.